This T cell receptor (beta chain) was obtained from a study of brain T cells in children with intractable seizures. Clones were sequenced by immunoSEQ multiplex PCR, and TCRdb holds only the in-frame ones, with some missing. The sample lists fewer than 150,000 clones, around 94% occurring once. The CDR3 contains 15 residues. CDR1 and CDR2 (germline): SGHDT, YYEEEE. V was clipped by 4 bases and J by 0 bases, with 13 bases between them. Sequencing used peripheral blood, obtained at surgery. The clonotype was recovered from a boy younger than two with hemimegalencephaly and intractable seizures. The V gene is TRBV5-6, the J gene TRBJ1-2, with D possibly matching TRBD1 (6 bases). DNA for the CDR3: TGTGCCAGCAGCGCCCGGGGGGCCCCTAACTATGGCTACACCTTC. Its translation: CASSARGAPNYGYTF. Together with reference TRBV5-6 and TRBJ1-2, the CDR3 gives the full variable domain: DAGVTQSPTHLIKTRGQQVTLRCSPKSGHDTVSWYQQALGQGPQFIFQYYEEEERQRGNFPDRFSGHQFPNYSSELNVNALLLGDSALYLCASSARGAPNYGYTFGSGTRLTVV.